This paragraph reports one TCR beta chain. The sample originates from a study of blood T cell repertoires in COVID-19. Study context: Acute and convalescent COVID-19 samples came from the United States, Italy and Spain. Nucleic acid was either cDNA or gDNA, and it came from T cells, B-cell-depleted T cells, or PBMCs.

Here immunoSEQ multiplex PCR was the method, and the copy in TCRdb shows in-frame clones only, minus some. The top ten clones hold around 5.5% of a sample with some 220,000 clones, 83% of them seen once. The CDR3 length is 14 residues. The ends were cut back, 1 base at V and 7 bases at J, with 13 bases in the middle. Germline-derived CDR1 and CDR2 are LGHDT and YNNKEL (reference sequence). This TCR was sampled from a human donor in a cohort sampled during active COVID-19. This chain uses TRBV3-1 (or the pseudogene TRBV3-2) with TRBJ1-1; perhaps TRBD1 as D (6 bases). Sequencing input: peripheral blood. The CDR3 bases are TGTGCCAGCAGCCAAGTTTCAGGGGTGGGTGAAGCTTTCTTT. As protein: CASSQVSGVGEAFF.